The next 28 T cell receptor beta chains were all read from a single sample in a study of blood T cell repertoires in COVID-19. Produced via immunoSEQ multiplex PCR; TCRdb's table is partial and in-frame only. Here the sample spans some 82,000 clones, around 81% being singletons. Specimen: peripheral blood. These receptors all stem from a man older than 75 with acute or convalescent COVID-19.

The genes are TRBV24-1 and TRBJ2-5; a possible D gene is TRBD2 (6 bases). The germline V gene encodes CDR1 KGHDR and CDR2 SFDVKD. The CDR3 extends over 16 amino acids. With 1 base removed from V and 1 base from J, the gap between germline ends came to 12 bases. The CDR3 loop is CATSDFGPGVQETQYF. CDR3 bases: TGTGCCACCAGTGATTTTGGGCCGGGGGTCCAAGAGACCCAGTACTTC.

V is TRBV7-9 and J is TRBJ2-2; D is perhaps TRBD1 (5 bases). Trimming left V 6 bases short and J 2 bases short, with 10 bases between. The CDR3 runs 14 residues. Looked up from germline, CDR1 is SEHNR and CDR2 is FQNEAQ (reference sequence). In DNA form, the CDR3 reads TGTGCCAGCAGACCTACAGGAAACACCGGGGAGCTGTTTTTT. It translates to CASRPTGNTGELFF.

The CDR3 bases are TGTGCCAGCAGTACCCAACAGGGGACTAATGAAAAACTGTTTTTT. It translates to CASSTQQGTNEKLFF. This chain connects TRBV6-2 or TRBV6-3 to TRBJ1-4; 7 bases fit TRBD1. V was pared by 5 bases and J by 2 bases, with 5 bases of the junction left unmatched. Looked up from germline, CDR1 is MNHEY and CDR2 is SVGEGT. The length of the CDR3 is 15 residues.

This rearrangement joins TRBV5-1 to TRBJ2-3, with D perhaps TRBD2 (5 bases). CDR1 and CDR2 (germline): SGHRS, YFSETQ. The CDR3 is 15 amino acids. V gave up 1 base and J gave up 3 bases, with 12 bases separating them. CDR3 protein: CASSLSSARTDTQYF. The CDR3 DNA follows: TGCGCCAGCAGCTTGAGTAGCGCGAGGACAGATACGCAGTATTTT. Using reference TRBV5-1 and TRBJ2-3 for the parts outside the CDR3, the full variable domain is KAGVTQTPRYLIKTRGQQVTLSCSPISGHRSVSWYQQTPGQGLQFLFEYFSETQRNKGNFPGRFSGRQFSNSRSEMNVSTLELGDSALYLCASSLSSARTDTQYFGPGTRLTVL.

CDR3 region: CASSVGGSGNEQFF. The CDR3, as DNA: TGTGCCAGCAGCGTAGGTGGGTCGGGGAATGAGCAGTTCTTC. This rearrangement joins TRBV9 to TRBJ2-1, with D possibly matching TRBD2 (5 bases). CDR3 length: 14 residues. Trimming took off 0 bases at V and 7 bases at J, with 11 bases between the two ends. Germline values: CDR1 SGDLS, CDR2 YYNGEE.

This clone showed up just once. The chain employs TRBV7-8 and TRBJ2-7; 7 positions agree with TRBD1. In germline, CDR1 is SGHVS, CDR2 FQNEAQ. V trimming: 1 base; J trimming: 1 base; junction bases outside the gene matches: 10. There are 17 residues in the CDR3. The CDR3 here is CASSLGTTGTVSYEQYF. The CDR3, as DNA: TGTGCCAGCAGCTTAGGGACAACCGGGACAGTGTCCTACGAGCAGTACTTC.

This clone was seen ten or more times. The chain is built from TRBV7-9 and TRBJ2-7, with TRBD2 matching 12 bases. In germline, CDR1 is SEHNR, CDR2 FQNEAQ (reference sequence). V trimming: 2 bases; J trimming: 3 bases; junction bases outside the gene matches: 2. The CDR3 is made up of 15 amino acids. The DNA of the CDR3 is TGTGCCAGCAGCTTATGGACTAGCGGGGACTACGAGCAGTACTTC. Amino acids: CASSLWTSGDYEQYF.

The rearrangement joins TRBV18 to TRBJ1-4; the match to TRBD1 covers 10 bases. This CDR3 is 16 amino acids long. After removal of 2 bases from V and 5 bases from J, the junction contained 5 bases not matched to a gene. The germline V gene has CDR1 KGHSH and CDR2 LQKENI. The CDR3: CASSPGTGEYNEKLFF. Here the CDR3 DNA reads TGTGCCAGCTCACCAGGGACAGGGGAGTACAATGAAAAACTGTTTTTT.

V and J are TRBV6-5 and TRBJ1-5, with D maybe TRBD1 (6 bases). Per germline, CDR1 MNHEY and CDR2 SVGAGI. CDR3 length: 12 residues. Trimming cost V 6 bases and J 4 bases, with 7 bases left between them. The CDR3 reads CASRQGNQPQHF. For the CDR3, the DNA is TGTGCCAGCAGACAGGGTAATCAGCCCCAGCATTTT.

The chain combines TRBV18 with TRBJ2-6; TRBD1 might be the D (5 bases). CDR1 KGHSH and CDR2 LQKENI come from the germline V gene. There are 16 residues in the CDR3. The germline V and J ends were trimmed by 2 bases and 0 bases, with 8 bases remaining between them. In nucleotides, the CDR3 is TGTGCCAGCTCACCAAGGGGCAGCTCTGGGGCCAACGTCCTGACTTTC. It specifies CASSPRGSSGANVLTF.

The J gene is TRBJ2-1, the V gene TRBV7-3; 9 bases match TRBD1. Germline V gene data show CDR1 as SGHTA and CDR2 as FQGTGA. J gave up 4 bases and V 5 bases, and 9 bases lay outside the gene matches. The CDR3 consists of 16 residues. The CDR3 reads CASSLRDRGSYNEQFF. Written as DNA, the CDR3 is TGTGCCAGCAGCCTACGTGACAGGGGGTCATACAATGAGCAGTTCTTC.

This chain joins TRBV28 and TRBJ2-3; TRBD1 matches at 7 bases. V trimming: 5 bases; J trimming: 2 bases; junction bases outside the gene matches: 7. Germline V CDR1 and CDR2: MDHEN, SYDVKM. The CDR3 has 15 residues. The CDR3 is CASSPRDRPTDTQYF. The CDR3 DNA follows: TGTGCCAGCAGTCCCCGGGACAGACCCACAGATACGCAGTATTTT. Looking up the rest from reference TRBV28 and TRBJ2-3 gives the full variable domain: DVKVTQSSRYLVKRTGEKVFLECVQDMDHENMFWYRQDPGLGLRLIYFSYDVKMKEKGDIPEGYSVSREKKERFSLILESASTNQTSMYLCASSPRDRPTDTQYFGPGTRLTVL.

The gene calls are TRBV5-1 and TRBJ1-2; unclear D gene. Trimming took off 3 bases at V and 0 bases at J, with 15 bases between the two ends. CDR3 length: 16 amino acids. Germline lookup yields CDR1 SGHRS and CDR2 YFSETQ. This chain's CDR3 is CASSSYDDGANYGYTF. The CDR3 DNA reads TGCGCCAGCAGCTCATATGATGACGGAGCTAACTATGGCTACACCTTC.

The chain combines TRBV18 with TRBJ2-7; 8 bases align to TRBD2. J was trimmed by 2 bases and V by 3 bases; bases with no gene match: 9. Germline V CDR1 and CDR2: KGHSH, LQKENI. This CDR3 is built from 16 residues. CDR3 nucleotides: TGTGCCAGCTCACCCTCGGGGGGGGAGTCAGCCTACGAGCAGTACTTC. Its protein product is CASSPSGGESAYEQYF. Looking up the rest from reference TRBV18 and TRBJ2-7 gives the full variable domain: NAGVMQNPRHLVRRRGQEARLRCSPMKGHSHVYWYRQLPEEGLKFMVYLQKENIIDESGMPKERFSAEFPKEGPSILRIQQVVRGDSAAYFCASSPSGGESAYEQYFGPGTRLTVT.

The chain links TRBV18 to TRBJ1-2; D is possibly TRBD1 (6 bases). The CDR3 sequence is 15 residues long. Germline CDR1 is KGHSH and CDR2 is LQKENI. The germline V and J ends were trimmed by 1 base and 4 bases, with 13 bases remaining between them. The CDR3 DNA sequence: TGTGCCAGCTCACCACAGGGGGAAAGGGGCTATGGCTACACCTTC. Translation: CASSPQGERGYGYTF.

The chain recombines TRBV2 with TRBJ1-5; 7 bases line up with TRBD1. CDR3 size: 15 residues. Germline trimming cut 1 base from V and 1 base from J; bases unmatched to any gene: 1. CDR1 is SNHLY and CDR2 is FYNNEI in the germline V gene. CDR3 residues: CASSEDRGSNQPQHF. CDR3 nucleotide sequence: TGTGCCAGCAGTGAAGACAGGGGAAGCAATCAGCCCCAGCATTTT. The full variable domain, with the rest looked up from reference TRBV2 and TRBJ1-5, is EPEVTQTPSHQVTQMGQEVILRCVPISNHLYFYWYRQILGQKVEFLVSFYNNEISEKSEIFDDQFSVERPDGSNFTLKIRSTKLEDSAMYFCASSEDRGSNQPQHFGDGTRLSIL.

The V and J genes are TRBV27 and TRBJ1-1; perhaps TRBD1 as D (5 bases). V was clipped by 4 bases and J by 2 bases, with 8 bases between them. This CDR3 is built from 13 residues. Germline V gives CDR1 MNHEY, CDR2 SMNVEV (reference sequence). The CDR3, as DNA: TGTGCCAGCAGTTGGGGGGTAAACACTGAAGCTTTCTTT. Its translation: CASSWGVNTEAFF.

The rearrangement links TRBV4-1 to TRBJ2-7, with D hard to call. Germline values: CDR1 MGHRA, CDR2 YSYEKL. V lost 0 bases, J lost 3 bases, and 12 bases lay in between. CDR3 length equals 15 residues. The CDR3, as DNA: TGCGCCAGCAGCCAAGACTTGGTCACCAGCTACGAGCAGTACTTC. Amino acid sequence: CASSQDLVTSYEQYF.

The CDR3 is CASSLSGGSNTGELFF. Here the CDR3 DNA reads TGCGCCAGCAGCTTGAGCGGCGGGAGCAACACCGGGGAGCTGTTTTTT. The chain recombines TRBV5-1 with TRBJ2-2, with 7 nucleotides matching TRBD2. The CDR3 spans 16 residues. Germline V CDR1 and CDR2: SGHRS, YFSETQ. V lost 1 base, J lost 2 bases, and 5 bases stayed unmatched.

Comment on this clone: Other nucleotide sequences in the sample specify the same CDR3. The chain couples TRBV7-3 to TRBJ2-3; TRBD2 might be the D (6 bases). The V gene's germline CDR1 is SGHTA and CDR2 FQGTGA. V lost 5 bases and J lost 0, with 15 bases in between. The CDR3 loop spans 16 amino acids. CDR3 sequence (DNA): TGTGCCAGCAGCCCGGGGACTGTTAGGAGCACAGATACGCAGTATTTT. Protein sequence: CASSPGTVRSTDTQYF.

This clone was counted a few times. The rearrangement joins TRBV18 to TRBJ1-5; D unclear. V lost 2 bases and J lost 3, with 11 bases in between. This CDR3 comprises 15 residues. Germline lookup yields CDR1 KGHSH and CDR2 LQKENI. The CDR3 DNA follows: TGTGCCAGCTCACCAAATGGACTGAACAATCAGCCCCAGCATTTT. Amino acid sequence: CASSPNGLNNQPQHF.

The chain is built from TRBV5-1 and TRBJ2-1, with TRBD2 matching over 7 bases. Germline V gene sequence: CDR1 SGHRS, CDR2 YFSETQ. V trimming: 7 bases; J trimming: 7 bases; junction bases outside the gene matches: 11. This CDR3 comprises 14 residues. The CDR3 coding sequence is TGCGCCAGCCGACAAAGCGGGACGGGGAATGAGCAGTTCTTC. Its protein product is CASRQSGTGNEQFF. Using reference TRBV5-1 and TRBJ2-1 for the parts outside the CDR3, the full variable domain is KAGVTQTPRYLIKTRGQQVTLSCSPISGHRSVSWYQQTPGQGLQFLFEYFSETQRNKGNFPGRFSGRQFSNSRSEMNVSTLELGDSALYLCASRQSGTGNEQFFGPGTRLTVL.

The DNA for the CDR3 is TGTGCCAGCAGTTTATCGTTGAGGGGGCCCGCGAGGTACTTC. It specifies CASSLSLRGPARYF. This rearrangement joins TRBV27 to TRBJ2-7; 7 bases are a match to TRBD1. After removal of 0 bases from V and 12 bases from J, the junction contained 11 bases not matched to a gene. Looked up from germline, CDR1 is MNHEY and CDR2 is SMNVEV (reference sequence). CDR3 length: 14 amino acids.

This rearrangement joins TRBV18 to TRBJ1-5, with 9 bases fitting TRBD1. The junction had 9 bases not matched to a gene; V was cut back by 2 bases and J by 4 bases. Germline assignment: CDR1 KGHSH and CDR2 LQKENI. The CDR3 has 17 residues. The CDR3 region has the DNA TGTGCCAGCTCACCAGGGACAGGGAGAGGGTCAAATCAGCCCCAGCATTTT. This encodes CASSPGTGRGSNQPQHF.

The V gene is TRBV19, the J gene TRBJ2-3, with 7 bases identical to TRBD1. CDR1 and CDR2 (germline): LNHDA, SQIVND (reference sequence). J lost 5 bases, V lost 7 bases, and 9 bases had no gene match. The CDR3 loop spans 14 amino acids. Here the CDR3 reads CASTRRQGEDTQYF. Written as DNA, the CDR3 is TGTGCCAGTACTAGGAGGCAGGGGGAAGATACGCAGTATTTT.

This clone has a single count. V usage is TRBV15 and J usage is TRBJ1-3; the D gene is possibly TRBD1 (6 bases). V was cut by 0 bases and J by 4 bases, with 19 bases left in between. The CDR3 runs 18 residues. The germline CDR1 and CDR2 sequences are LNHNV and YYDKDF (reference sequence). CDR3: CATSRDGAGNRAGNTIYF. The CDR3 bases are TGTGCCACCAGCAGAGATGGGGCAGGGAACAGGGCCGGAAACACCATATATTTT.

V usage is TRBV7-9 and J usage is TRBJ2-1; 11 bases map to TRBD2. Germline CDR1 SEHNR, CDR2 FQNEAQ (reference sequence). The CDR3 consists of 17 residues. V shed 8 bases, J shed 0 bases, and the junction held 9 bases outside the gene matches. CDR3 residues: CASASLAGGLSYNEQFF. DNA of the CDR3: TGTGCCAGCGCATCCTTAGCGGGGGGGCTCTCCTACAATGAGCAGTTCTTC.

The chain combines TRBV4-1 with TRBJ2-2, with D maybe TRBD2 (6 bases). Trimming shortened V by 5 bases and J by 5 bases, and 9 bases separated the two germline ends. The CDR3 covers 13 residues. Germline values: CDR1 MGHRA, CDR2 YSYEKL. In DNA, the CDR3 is TGCGCCAGCAGCTCGCGGGGAACCGGGGAGCTGTTTTTT. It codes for CASSSRGTGELFF.